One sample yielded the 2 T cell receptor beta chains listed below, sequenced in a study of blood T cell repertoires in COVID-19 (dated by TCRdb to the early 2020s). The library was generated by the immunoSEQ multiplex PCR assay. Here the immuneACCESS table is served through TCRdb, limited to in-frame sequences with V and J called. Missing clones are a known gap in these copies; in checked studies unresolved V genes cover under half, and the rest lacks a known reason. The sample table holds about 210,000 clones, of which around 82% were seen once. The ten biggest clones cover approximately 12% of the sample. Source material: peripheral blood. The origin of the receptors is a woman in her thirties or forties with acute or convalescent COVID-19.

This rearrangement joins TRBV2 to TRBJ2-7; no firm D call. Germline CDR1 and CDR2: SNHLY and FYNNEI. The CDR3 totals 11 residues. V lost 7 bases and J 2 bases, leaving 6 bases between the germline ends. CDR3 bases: TGTGCCAGCACCTTAACCTACGAGCAGTACTTC. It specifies CASTLTYEQYF. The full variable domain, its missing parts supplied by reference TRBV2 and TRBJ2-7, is EPEVTQTPSHQVTQMGQEVILRCVPISNHLYFYWYRQILGQKVEFLVSFYNNEISEKSEIFDDQFSVERPDGSNFTLKIRSTKLEDSAMYFCASTLTYEQYFGPGTRLTVT.

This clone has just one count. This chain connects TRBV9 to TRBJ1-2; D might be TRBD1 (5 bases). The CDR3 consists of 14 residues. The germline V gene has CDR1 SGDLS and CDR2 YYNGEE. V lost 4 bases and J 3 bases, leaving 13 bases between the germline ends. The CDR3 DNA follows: TGTGCCAGCAGCTCGACAGCTACAGACTATGGCTACACCTTC. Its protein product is CASSSTATDYGYTF.